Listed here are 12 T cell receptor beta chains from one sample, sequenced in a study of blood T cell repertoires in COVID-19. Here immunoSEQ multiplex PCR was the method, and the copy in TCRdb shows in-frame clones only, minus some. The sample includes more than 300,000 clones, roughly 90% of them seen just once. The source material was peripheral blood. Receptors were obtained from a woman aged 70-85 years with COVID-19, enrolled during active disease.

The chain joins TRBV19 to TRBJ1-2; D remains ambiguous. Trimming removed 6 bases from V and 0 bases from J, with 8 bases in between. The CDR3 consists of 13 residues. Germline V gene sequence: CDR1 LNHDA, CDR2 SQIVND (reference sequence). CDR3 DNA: TGTGCCAGTAGACAATTTACTAACTATGGCTACACCTTC. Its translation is CASRQFTNYGYTF.

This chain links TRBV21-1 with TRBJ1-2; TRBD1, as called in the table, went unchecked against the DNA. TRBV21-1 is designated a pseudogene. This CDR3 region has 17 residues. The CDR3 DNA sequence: TGTGCCGTCCCCCGCCAGGACACCCAAGGAACTAACTATGGCTACACCTTC. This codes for CAVPRQDTQGTNYGYTF.

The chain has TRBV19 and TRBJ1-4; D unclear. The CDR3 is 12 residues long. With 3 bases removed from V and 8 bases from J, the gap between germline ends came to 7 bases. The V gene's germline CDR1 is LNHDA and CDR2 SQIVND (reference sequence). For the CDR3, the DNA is TGTGCCAGTAGTATTCTGGCCGAAAAACTGTTTTTT. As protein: CASSILAEKLFF. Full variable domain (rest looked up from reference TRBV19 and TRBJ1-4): DGGITQSPKYLFRKEGQNVTLSCEQNLNHDAMYWYRQDPGQGLRLIYYSQIVNDFQKGDIAEGYSVSREKKESFPLTVTSAQKNPTAFYLCASSILAEKLFFGSGTQLSVL.

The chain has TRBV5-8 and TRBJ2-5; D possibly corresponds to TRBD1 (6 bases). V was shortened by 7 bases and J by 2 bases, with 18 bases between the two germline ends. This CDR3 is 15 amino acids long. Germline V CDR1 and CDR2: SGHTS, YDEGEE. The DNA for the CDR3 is TGTGCCAGCCCGCACAGGGCTCCGTGGCAAGAGACCCAGTACTTC. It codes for CASPHRAPWQETQYF.

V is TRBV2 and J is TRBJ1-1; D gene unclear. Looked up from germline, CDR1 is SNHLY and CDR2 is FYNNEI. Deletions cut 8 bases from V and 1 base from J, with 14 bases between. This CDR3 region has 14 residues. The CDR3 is CASGKWAPNTEAFF. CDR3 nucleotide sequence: TGTGCCAGCGGAAAATGGGCGCCGAACACTGAAGCTTTCTTT.

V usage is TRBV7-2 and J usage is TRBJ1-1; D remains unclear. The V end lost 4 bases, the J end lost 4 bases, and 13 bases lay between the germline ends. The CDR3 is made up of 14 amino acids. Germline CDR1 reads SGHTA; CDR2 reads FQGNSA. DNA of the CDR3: TGTGCCAGCAGCTCCTGGGGTGAGGGCACTGAAGCTTTCTTT. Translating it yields CASSSWGEGTEAFF.

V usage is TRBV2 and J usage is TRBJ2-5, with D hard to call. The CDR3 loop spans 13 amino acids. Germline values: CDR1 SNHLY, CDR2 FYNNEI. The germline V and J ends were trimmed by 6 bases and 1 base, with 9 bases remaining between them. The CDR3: CASRGQRQETQYF. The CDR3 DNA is TGTGCCAGCAGGGGTCAGCGCCAAGAGACCCAGTACTTC.

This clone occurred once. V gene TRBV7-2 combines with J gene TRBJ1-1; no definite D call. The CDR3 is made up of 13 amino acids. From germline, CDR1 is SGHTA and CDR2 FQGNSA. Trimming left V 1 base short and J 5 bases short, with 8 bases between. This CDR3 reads CASSLVVETEAFF. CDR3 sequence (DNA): TGTGCCAGCAGCTTAGTAGTAGAAACTGAAGCTTTCTTT.

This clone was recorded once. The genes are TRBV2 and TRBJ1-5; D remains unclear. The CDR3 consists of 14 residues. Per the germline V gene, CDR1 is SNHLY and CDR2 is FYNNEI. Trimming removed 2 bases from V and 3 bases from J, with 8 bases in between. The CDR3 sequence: CASSESGFNQPQHF. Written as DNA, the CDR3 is TGTGCCAGCAGTGAATCGGGGTTCAATCAGCCCCAGCATTTT. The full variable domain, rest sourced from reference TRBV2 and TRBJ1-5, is EPEVTQTPSHQVTQMGQEVILRCVPISNHLYFYWYRQILGQKVEFLVSFYNNEISEKSEIFDDQFSVERPDGSNFTLKIRSTKLEDSAMYFCASSESGFNQPQHFGDGTRLSIL.

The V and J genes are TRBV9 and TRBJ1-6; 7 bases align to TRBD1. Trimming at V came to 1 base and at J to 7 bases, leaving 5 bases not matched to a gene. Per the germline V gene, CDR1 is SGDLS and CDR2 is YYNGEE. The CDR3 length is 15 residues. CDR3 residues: CASSVLGQANSPLHF. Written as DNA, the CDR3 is TGTGCCAGCAGCGTATTAGGACAGGCGAATTCACCCCTCCACTTT.

CDR3 residues: CSVRTGGPGNTIYF. CDR3 nucleotides: TGCAGCGTCCGCACAGGGGGTCCTGGAAACACCATATATTTT. V is TRBV29-1 and J is TRBJ1-3; 8 positions agree with TRBD1. The germline V gene encodes CDR1 SQVTM and CDR2 ANQGSEA. This CDR3 spans 14 amino acids. Losses at the gene ends were 6 bases for V and 2 bases for J; bases not matched to a gene: 6.

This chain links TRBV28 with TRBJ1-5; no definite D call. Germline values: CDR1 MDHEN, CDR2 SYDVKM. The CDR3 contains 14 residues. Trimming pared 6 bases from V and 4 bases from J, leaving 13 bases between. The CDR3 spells CASRSDGSNQPQHF. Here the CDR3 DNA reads TGTGCCAGCAGATCCGACGGGTCAAATCAGCCCCAGCATTTT.